Below, 23 T cell receptor beta chains from the same sample are listed, as sequenced in a study of CD8 T cells in ankylosing spondylitis. MiXCR was run by TCRdb on the 5' RACE reads, yielding one entry per CDR3 protein. The sample has about 140,000 distinct CDR3 sequences; around 7.9% are singletons. Sequenced sample: blood, either unsorted or a sorted T cell fraction (not recorded which). Every receptor here comes from a female donor with ankylosing spondylitis or in good health (not recorded which).

This clonotype has more than one count but fewer than ten. CDR3 nucleotide sequence: TGTGCCAGCAGTGGAATCGGCCTCGGAGATACGCAGTATTTT. Protein sequence: CASSGIGLGDTQYF. The rearrangement joins TRBV2 to TRBJ2-3; D ambiguous. The CDR3 length is 14 residues. V shed 4 bases and J shed 5 bases, with 13 bases lying between them. CDR1 is SNHLY and CDR2 is FYNNEI in the germline V gene.

The chain employs TRBV11-2 and TRBJ2-5, with 13 positions matching TRBD2. Trimming cost V 6 bases and J 4 bases; bases outside gene matches: 17. Germline assignment: CDR1 SGHAT and CDR2 FQNNGV. The CDR3 sequence is 19 residues long. The CDR3 region is CASSFRTSGGRVGIETQYF. CDR3 nucleotides: TGTGCCAGCAGTTTCCGGACTAGCGGGGGAAGAGTTGGGATAGAGACCCAGTACTTC.

This clonotype was seen repeatedly, ten times or more. The CDR3 nucleotides read TGTGCCTGGAGCAACCCCGGGAGCACTGAAGCTTTCTTT. This encodes CAWSNPGSTEAFF. The chain links TRBV30 to TRBJ1-1; no clear D gene. Per germline, CDR1 GTSNPN and CDR2 SVGIG (reference sequence). CDR3 length: 13 amino acids. V was shortened by 3 bases and J by 4 bases, with 12 bases between the two germline ends. Using reference TRBV30 and TRBJ1-1 for the parts outside the CDR3, the full variable domain is SQTIHQWPATLVQPVGSPLSLECTVEGTSNPNLYWYRQAAGRGLQLLFYSVGIGQISSEVPQNLSASRPQDRQFILSSKKLLLSDSGFYLCAWSNPGSTEAFFGQGTRLTVV.

Ten or more counts support this clonotype. V gene TRBV12-3 or TRBV12-4 combines with J gene TRBJ2-5, with a possible D match to TRBD2 (7 bases). The CDR3 is 15 amino acids. Trimming removed 7 bases from V and 4 bases from J, with 19 bases in between. DNA of the CDR3: TGTGCCAGCACCTCCGTGGGGGGGCGCCCAGAGACCCAGTACTTC. It translates to CASTSVGGRPETQYF.

In its sample, this clonotype was seen many times. The rearrangement joins TRBV5-1 to TRBJ2-3; D gene unclear. CDR3 size: 13 residues. V was clipped by 4 bases and J by 0 bases, with 6 bases between them. The germline V gene has CDR1 SGHRS and CDR2 YFSETQ. CDR3 in amino acids: CASSRQSTDTQYF. CDR3 nucleotides: TGCGCCAGCAGCCGCCAGAGCACAGATACGCAGTATTTT. The full variable domain, completed using reference TRBV5-1 and TRBJ2-3, is KAGVTQTPRYLIKTRGQQVTLSCSPISGHRSVSWYQQTPGQGLQFLFEYFSETQRNKGNFPGRFSGRQFSNSRSEMNVSTLELGDSALYLCASSRQSTDTQYFGPGTRLTVL.

This clonotype was recorded many times. The chain recombines TRBV12-3 or TRBV12-4 with TRBJ1-1, with unresolved D. The V and J ends lost 1 base and 0 bases respectively, with 9 bases between them. The CDR3 covers 15 residues. The CDR3 DNA sequence: TGTGCCAGCAGTTTAGTAGCAGCCATGAACACTGAAGCTTTCTTT. Translation gives CASSLVAAMNTEAFF.

The chain joins TRBV3-1 to TRBJ2-3, with TRBD2 as a possible D gene (6 bases). The germline V gene has CDR1 LGHDT and CDR2 YNNKEL (reference sequence). The CDR3 covers 17 residues. The V end lost 10 bases, the J end lost 8 bases, and 31 bases lay between the germline ends. The CDR3 here is CATPPARTIVQCGTQYF. The CDR3 DNA reads TGTGCCACCCCCCCGGCACGGACTATAGTTCAGTGTGGTACGCAGTATTTT.

In its sample, this clonotype was seen many times. J is TRBJ2-3 and V is TRBV7-9; tentative D call: TRBD2 (5 bases). Per the germline V gene, CDR1 is SEHNR and CDR2 is FQNEAQ (reference sequence). V was pared by 4 bases and J by 5 bases, with 10 bases between. This CDR3 region has 13 residues. This CDR3 reads CASSSQLVDTQYF. CDR3 DNA sequence: TGTGCCAGCAGCTCACAACTAGTAGATACGCAGTATTTT.

The CDR3 loop reads CSARDRGERRARYGYTF. CDR3 DNA sequence: TGCAGTGCTAGAGATAGGGGGGAACGGCGGGCCCGATATGGCTACACCTTC. The gene calls are TRBV20-1 and TRBJ1-2; TRBD1 might be the D (6 bases). The germline V and J ends were trimmed by 0 bases and 5 bases, with 22 bases remaining between them. The germline CDR1 and CDR2 sequences are DFQATT and SNEGSKA (reference sequence). CDR3 size: 17 residues.

Details on this clonotype: A much larger clone lies one base from this, so it may be a read error. The chain combines TRBV18 with TRBJ2-7; unclear D gene. The CDR3 covers 14 residues. CDR1 is KGHSH, CDR2 LQKENI, per germline. In DNA form, the CDR3 reads TGTGCCAGCTCACATGAGTGGGTCCCCTACGAGCAGTGCTTC. It translates to CASSHEWVPYEQCF.

This clonotype has a count of ten or more. The CDR3 is CASSEARGGNGYTF. The CDR3 region has the DNA TGTGCCAGCAGTGAGGCCCGGGGGGGGAATGGCTACACCTTC. This rearrangement joins TRBV2 to TRBJ1-2, with a weak D call TRBD1 (5 bases). The CDR3 runs to 14 residues. Germline CDR1 reads SNHLY; CDR2 reads FYNNEI. V lost 3 bases to trimming and J lost 6 bases, with 14 bases between them.

The rearrangement joins TRBV20-1 to TRBJ1-1, with 7 bases identical to TRBD1. CDR3 length: 14 amino acids. CDR1 is DFQATT and CDR2 is SNEGSKA in the germline V gene (reference sequence). The junction had 3 bases not matched to a gene; V was cut back by 1 base and J by 1 base. CDR3 sequence (DNA): TGCAGTGCTAGAGGACAGGGCACGAACACTGAAGCTTTCTTT. It yields the protein CSARGQGTNTEAFF.

As for this clonotype: A much larger clonotype is one base distant, so this may be a read error. V gene TRBV6-2 or TRBV6-3 combines with J gene TRBJ2-7, with D hard to call. Between the trimmed V and J ends, which lost 7 bases and 3 bases, there was a span of 13 bases. The CDR3 totals 13 residues. Per the germline V gene, CDR1 is MNHEY and CDR2 is SVGEGT. CDR3 residues: CASKHNTNYEQYF. In DNA, the CDR3 is TGTGCCAGCAAACACAACACTAACTACGAGCAGTACTTC.

The V gene is TRBV11-3, the J gene TRBJ2-1; D is unclear. Germline V gene lookup returns CDR1 SGHNT and CDR2 YENEEA. With 5 bases removed from V and 1 base from J, the gap between germline ends came to 9 bases. The CDR3 spans 14 residues. CDR3 in amino acids: CASSPDGSYNEQFF. CDR3 sequence (DNA): TGTGCCAGCAGCCCGGACGGATCCTACAATGAGCAGTTCTTC.

This clonotype was picked up many times. The V gene is TRBV5-1, the J gene TRBJ2-5, with 8 nucleotides matching TRBD1. CDR1 and CDR2 from the germline V gene are SGHRS and YFSETQ. There are 14 residues in the CDR3. V shed 4 bases and J 5 bases; nucleotides not matched to a gene: 7. CDR3 in amino acids: CASSNDRGTETQYF. For the CDR3, the DNA is TGCGCCAGCAGCAACGACAGGGGAACGGAGACCCAGTACTTC.

This clonotype was observed many times. The chain joins TRBV10-3 to TRBJ1-2; D unclear. This CDR3 spans 12 amino acids. The ends were cut back, 6 bases at V and 3 bases at J, with 8 bases in the middle. From germline, CDR1 is ENHRY and CDR2 SYGVKD. CDR3 in amino acids: CAIRSGDYGYTF. The CDR3 DNA reads as TGTGCCATCAGATCGGGAGACTATGGCTACACCTTC.

This clonotype was picked up many times. V is TRBV6-1 and J is TRBJ2-7; D is unresolved. This CDR3 has 10 amino acids. CDR1 and CDR2 from the germline V gene are MNHNS and SASEGT. Between the trimmed V and J ends, which lost 6 bases and 6 bases, there was a span of 6 bases. This CDR3 is CASRSSEQYF. The CDR3 DNA reads as TGTGCCAGCAGATCGTCCGAGCAGTACTTC.

This clonotype came up once. Since a much larger clone is just one base distant, this may be a read error. This sequence joins TRBV7-2 and TRBJ2-1, with D unclear. This CDR3 has 13 amino acids. The germline gives CDR1 SGHTA, CDR2 FQGNSA. The CDR3, as DNA: TGTGCCAGCAGCTCTCTTGCCTACAATGAGAAGTTCTTC. Residues: CASSSLAYNEKFF.

This clonotype was picked up many times. CDR3 sequence (DNA): TGCGCCAGCAGCCAAGAACGGGGGACCCGCACAGATACGCAGTATTTT. It encodes CASSQERGTRTDTQYF. The chain couples TRBV4-3 to TRBJ2-3; TRBD2 is a possible D gene (6 bases). Germline-derived CDR1 and CDR2 are LGHNA and YSLEER. The CDR3 runs 16 residues. V dropped 0 bases and J dropped 1 base, with 11 bases sitting between them.

This clonotype was seen at least ten times. V gene TRBV4-3 combines with J gene TRBJ2-2, with a possible D match to TRBD1 (5 bases). Trimming removed 0 bases from V and 4 bases from J, with 12 bases in between. This CDR3 region has 16 residues. CDR1 is LGHNA, CDR2 YSLEER, per germline. The CDR3 coding sequence is TGCGCCAGCAGCCAAGAGGTGGGGCTCGTCACCGGGGAGCTGTTTTTT. Translating gives CASSQEVGLVTGELFF.

The rearrangement uses TRBV4-3 and TRBJ2-5, with 12 nucleotides matching TRBD2. V trimming: 4 bases; J trimming: 9 bases; junction bases outside the gene matches: 9. Germline CDR1 reads LGHNA; CDR2 reads YSLEER. The CDR3 has 15 amino acids. The CDR3 loop is CASSLLTSGGSPQYF. The CDR3 coding sequence is TGCGCCAGCAGCCTACTGACTAGCGGGGGTTCTCCCCAGTACTTC.

The CDR3 region is CASSRLPQETQYF. The CDR3 DNA sequence: TGTGCCAGCAGCCGGCTACCCCAAGAGACCCAGTACTTC. This sequence joins TRBV7-3 and TRBJ2-5; D not resolved. Trimming took 5 bases from V and 1 from J, leaving 8 bases between them. Germline values: CDR1 SGHTA, CDR2 FQGTGA. The CDR3 is 13 residues long.

This clonotype was detected many times. This chain uses TRBV7-9 with TRBJ2-1; 8 bases are a match to TRBD2. With 4 bases clipped from V and 6 bases from J, the junction kept 8 bases outside the gene matches. Germline V gene data show CDR1 as SEHNR and CDR2 as FQNEAQ (reference sequence). CDR3 length: 15 amino acids. The CDR3 spells CASSSSGTSLNEQFF. The CDR3 DNA is TGTGCCAGCAGCTCATCCGGGACTAGTCTCAATGAGCAGTTCTTC. The variable domain in full, completed from reference TRBV7-9 and TRBJ2-1, reads DTGVSQNPRHKITKRGQNVTFRCDPISEHNRLYWYRQTLGQGPEFLTYFQNEAQLEKSRLLSDRFSAERPKGSFSTLEIQRTEQGDSAMYLCASSSSGTSLNEQFFGPGTRLTVL.